This T cell receptor beta chain was identified in a study of T-cell reconstitution after alpha-beta-depleted transplantation in children. The CDR3 contains 14 residues. Germline V gene sequence: CDR1 MGHRA, CDR2 YSYEKL. V was pared by 2 bases and J by 7 bases, with 12 bases between. For TCRbeta, the library was prepared with unique molecular identifiers. TCRdb reprocessed the PCR reads with MiXCR, giving one entry per CDR3 protein. The profile shows fewer than 1 million distinct CDR3 sequences, about 16% of them singletons. Study findings and constraints: Among T cells one year after transplant, newly produced cells accounted for most counts and diversity.

For this clonotype: As yet, its antigen is unknown.

Sequenced here: PBMCs, mostly from graft donor cells, sampled 360 days after TCRalphabeta/CD19-depleted stem cell transplant. This clonotype was sampled from a male patient younger than 18 who had a stem cell transplant for acute lymphoblastic leukemia, so the T cells may come from the graft donor. The genes are TRBV4-1 and TRBJ2-1; D gene unclear. CDR3 amino acids: CASSQRLLANEQFF. CDR3 nucleotides: TGCGCCAGCAGCCAACGACTGCTGGCGAATGAGCAGTTCTTC.